This T cell receptor (beta chain) is from a study of blood T cell repertoires in COVID-19. Trimming took 0 bases from V and 3 from J; bases not matched to a gene: 11. Germline V gene lookup returns CDR1 SGHTA and CDR2 FQGNSA. The CDR3 contains 18 residues. Repertoires were generated with immunoSEQ multiplex PCR, while TCRdb's copy carries only in-frame clones and drops some. This table has 120,000 or so clones, almost 90% appearing once. This TCR was recovered from a woman aged 60-70 years with COVID-19, enrolled during active disease. The chain links TRBV7-2 to TRBJ2-1; 7 nucleotides line up with TRBD1. The material sequenced was peripheral blood. CDR3: CASSLARGRGFSYNEQFF. The CDR3 coding sequence is TGTGCCAGCAGCTTAGCGCGAGGCAGGGGGTTCAGCTACAATGAGCAGTTCTTC.